The present T cell receptor beta chain was sequenced within a study of blood T cell repertoires in COVID-19. At the level of the study: Acute and convalescent COVID-19 specimens originated in the United States, Italy and Spain. The cDNA or gDNA used as material had been derived from T cells, B-cell-depleted T cells, or PBMCs.

Deletions cut 0 bases from V and 0 bases from J, with 13 bases between. This CDR3 spans 16 amino acids. Germline V gene lookup returns CDR1 SGDLS and CDR2 YYNGEE. This clone was recorded only once. The repertoire was sequenced with immunoSEQ multiplex PCR; TCRdb's copy has only in-frame clones and lacks some. The sample holds about 250,000 clones, about 80% seen once. The sequencing input was peripheral blood. This clonotype was sampled from an elderly woman with acute or convalescent COVID-19. The chain is built from TRBV9 and TRBJ2-7; D is possibly TRBD1 (5 bases). The CDR3 spells CASSVDLGAGSYEQYF. DNA for the CDR3: TGTGCCAGCAGCGTAGATCTTGGGGCCGGCTCCTACGAGCAGTACTTC.